This T cell receptor (beta chain) appears in the sequencing data of a study of T cell changes during pregnancy in multiple sclerosis. Repertoires were generated with immunoSEQ multiplex PCR, while TCRdb's copy carries only in-frame clones and drops some. The sample lists roughly 89,000 clones, around 92% occurring once. This specimen was peripheral blood, taken in the third trimester of pregnancy. The TCR originated in a female donor with multiple sclerosis, enrolled in a pregnancy study.

The CDR3 DNA follows: TGTGCCAGCAGTTTAGCGGGATTGGCGGATACGCAGTATTTT. As protein: CASSLAGLADTQYF. The chain links TRBV6-5 to TRBJ2-3; 8 bases match TRBD2. V trimming: 4 bases; J trimming: 6 bases; junction bases outside the gene matches: 6. This CDR3 is 14 amino acids long. Germline V gives CDR1 MNHEY, CDR2 SVGAGI.